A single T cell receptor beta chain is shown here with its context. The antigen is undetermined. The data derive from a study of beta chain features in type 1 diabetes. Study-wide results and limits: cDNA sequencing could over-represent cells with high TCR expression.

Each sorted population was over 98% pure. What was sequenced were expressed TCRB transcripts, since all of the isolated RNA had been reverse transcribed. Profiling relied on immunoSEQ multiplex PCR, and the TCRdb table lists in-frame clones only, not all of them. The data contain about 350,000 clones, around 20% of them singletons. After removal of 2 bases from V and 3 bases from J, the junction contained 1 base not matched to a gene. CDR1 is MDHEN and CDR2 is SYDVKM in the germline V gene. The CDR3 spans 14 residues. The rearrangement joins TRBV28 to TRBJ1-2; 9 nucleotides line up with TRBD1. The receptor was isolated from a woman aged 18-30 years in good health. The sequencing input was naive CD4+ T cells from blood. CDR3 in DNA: TGTGCCAGCAGTTTAGGGGACAGGGACTATGGCTACACCTTC. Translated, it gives CASSLGDRDYGYTF.